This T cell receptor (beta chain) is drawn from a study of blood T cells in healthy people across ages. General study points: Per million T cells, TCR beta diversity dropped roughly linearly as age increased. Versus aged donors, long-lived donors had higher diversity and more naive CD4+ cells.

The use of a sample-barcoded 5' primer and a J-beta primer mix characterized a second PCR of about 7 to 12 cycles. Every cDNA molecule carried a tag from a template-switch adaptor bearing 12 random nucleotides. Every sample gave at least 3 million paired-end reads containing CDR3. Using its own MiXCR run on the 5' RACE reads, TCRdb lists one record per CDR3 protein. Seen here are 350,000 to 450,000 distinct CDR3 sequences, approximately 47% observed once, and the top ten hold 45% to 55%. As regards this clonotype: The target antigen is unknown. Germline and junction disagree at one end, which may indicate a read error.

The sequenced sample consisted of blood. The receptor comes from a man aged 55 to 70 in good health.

CDR3 nucleotide sequence: TGTGCCAGAAGCTTAGGAGGGGCCGGTGGCTACACCTTC. Translation: CARSLGGAGGYTF. This chain connects TRBV7-2 to TRBJ1-2, with D maybe TRBD1 (5 bases). In germline, CDR1 is SGHTA, CDR2 FQGNSA. CDR3 length: 13 residues.